The text below deals with one TCR beta chain. Its antigen remains unidentified. TCRdb keeps only in-frame clones here, not all; method: immunoSEQ multiplex PCR. The table records 130,000 to 150,000 clones, about 91% of them present only once. These data are taken from a study of cytomegalovirus exposure and HLA in healthy donors. Overall study results and limits: Cytomegalovirus-associated status was assigned to about 160 TCR beta chains.

This CDR3 has 15 residues. The germline gives CDR1 MRHNA, CDR2 SNTAGT. V shed 5 bases, J shed 6 bases, and the junction held 10 bases outside the gene matches. This TCR derives from a man aged 18 to 29 in good health and CMV-seropositive. The gene calls are TRBV6-4 and TRBJ1-5; TRBD1 agrees at 7 bases. Sequencing used PBMCs. The chain's CDR3 is CASSKSGGGGQPQHF. Written as DNA, the CDR3 is TGTGCCAGCAGTAAATCAGGGGGAGGCGGTCAGCCCCAGCATTTT.